This TCR beta chain was identified in a study of T cell responses to AZD1222 COVID-19 vaccine. V lost 0 bases and J lost 2, with 10 bases in between. This CDR3 is built from 15 residues. The germline gives CDR1 SGHRS, CDR2 YFSETQ. Clones were sequenced by immunoSEQ multiplex PCR, and TCRdb holds only the in-frame ones, with some missing. The table has some 100,000 clones, more than 80% seen once. Points from the study as a whole: It should be noted that donors were predominantly white British and more often female, and clonal diversity was possibly underestimated.

With regard to this clone: As yet, its antigen is unknown.

Sequencing used peripheral blood, obtained 28 days after the second AZD1222 dose. This clonotype was obtained from an adult who received the AZD1222 COVID-19 vaccine. V and J are TRBV5-1 and TRBJ2-3; a possible D gene is TRBD1 (6 bases). The CDR3 reads CASSLGQASTDTQYF. The CDR3 DNA reads TGCGCCAGCAGCTTGGGACAGGCTTCCACAGATACGCAGTATTTT.